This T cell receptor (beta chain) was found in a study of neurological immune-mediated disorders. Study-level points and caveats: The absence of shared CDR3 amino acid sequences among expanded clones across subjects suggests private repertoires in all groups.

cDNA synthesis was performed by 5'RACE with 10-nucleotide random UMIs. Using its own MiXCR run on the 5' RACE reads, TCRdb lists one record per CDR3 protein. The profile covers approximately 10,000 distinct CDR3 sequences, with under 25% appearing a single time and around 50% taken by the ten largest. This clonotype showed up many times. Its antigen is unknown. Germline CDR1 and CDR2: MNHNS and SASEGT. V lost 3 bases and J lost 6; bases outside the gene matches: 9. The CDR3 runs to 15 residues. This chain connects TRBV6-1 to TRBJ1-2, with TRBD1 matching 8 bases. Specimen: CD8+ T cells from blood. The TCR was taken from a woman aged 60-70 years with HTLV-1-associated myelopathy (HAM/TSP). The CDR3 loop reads CASSEGPTGEDGYTF. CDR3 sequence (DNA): TGTGCCAGCAGTGAGGGACCGACAGGGGAGGATGGCTACACCTTC.